The 10 T cell receptor beta chains given below trace back to one sample, sequenced in a study of OX40 agonist ivuxolimab in advanced cancers. The protocol was immunoSEQ multiplex PCR, while the TCRdb copy is restricted to in-frame clones and leaves out a portion. This sample has 55,000 to 75,000 clones, with more than 80% found just once. The sequences come from CD4+ or CD8+ T cells sorted from blood, collected in a trial of the OX40 agonist ivuxolimab. The source of these receptors is an adult with an advanced solid tumor such as melanoma, head and neck, liver or kidney cancer.

The chain uses TRBV19 and TRBJ1-3, with D possibly being TRBD1 (5 bases). Germline V CDR1 and CDR2: LNHDA, SQIVND (reference sequence). Trimming stripped 1 base from V and 0 bases from J, with 10 bases between. The length of the CDR3 is 16 residues. Here the CDR3 DNA reads TGTGCCAGTAGTATAGTAGCGGGGGACTCTGGAAACACCATATATTTT. Its translation: CASSIVAGDSGNTIYF. Using reference TRBV19 and TRBJ1-3 for the parts outside the CDR3, the full variable domain is DGGITQSPKYLFRKEGQNVTLSCEQNLNHDAMYWYRQDPGQGLRLIYYSQIVNDFQKGDIAEGYSVSREKKESFPLTVTSAQKNPTAFYLCASSIVAGDSGNTIYFGEGSWLTVV.

This clone was seen more than once but under ten times. V gene TRBV6-4 combines with J gene TRBJ1-5; D remains ambiguous. The CDR3 loop spans 13 amino acids. Germline CDR1 and CDR2: MRHNA and SNTAGT. V dropped 10 bases and J dropped 1 base, with 11 bases sitting between them. CDR3 sequence: CATRPASNQPQHF. As DNA, the CDR3 is TGTGCCACCCGACCGGCCAGCAATCAGCCCCAGCATTTT.

The chain combines TRBV9 with TRBJ2-1; D is possibly TRBD2 (5 bases). CDR1 is SGDLS and CDR2 is YYNGEE in the germline V gene. Trimming took off 3 bases at V and 8 bases at J, with 18 bases between the two ends. CDR3 length: 15 amino acids. The CDR3 DNA is TGTGCCAGCAGCGCCGGGATACAATCATGGCATGAGCAGTTCTTC. Its translation: CASSAGIQSWHEQFF.

The J gene is TRBJ1-3, the V gene TRBV30; a weak D match, TRBD1 (6 bases). The V end lost 4 bases, the J end lost 4 bases, and 11 bases lay between the germline ends. CDR1 is GTSNPN and CDR2 is SVGIG in the germline V gene (reference sequence). This CDR3 comprises 13 residues. CDR3 sequence reads: CAWTTQGGNTIYF. The CDR3, as DNA: TGTGCCTGGACTACCCAGGGGGGAAACACCATATATTTT.

The rearrangement links TRBV7-3 to TRBJ1-4; D may be TRBD1 (5 bases). Germline V gives CDR1 SGHTA, CDR2 FQGTGA. CDR3 length equals 14 residues. With 2 bases removed from V and 11 bases from J, the gap between germline ends came to 15 bases. CDR3 in DNA: TGTGCCAGCAGCTTAGTAGCAGGGAGTGACAAACTGTTTTTT. This translates into CASSLVAGSDKLFF.

This clone is a singleton in its sample. As DNA, the CDR3 is TGTGCCAGCAGTGACTTACGATTACTAGCGGGAGGGCGTCTCGACGGGGAGCTGTTTTTT. Translating it yields CASSDLRLLAGGRLDGELFF. The chain has TRBV6-4 and TRBJ2-2, with 13 bases that match TRBD2. J was trimmed by 7 bases and V by 1 base; bases with no gene match: 15. In germline, CDR1 is MRHNA, CDR2 SNTAGT. The CDR3 contains 20 residues.

The CDR3 DNA follows: TGTGCCAGCAGTCTACAGGGAAATCAGCCCCAGCATTTT. It yields the protein CASSLQGNQPQHF. The gene calls are TRBV6-6 and TRBJ1-5; perhaps TRBD1 as D (6 bases). Germline CDR1 reads MNHNY; CDR2 reads SVGAGI (reference sequence). Trimming cost V 5 bases and J 4 bases, with 9 bases left between them. This CDR3 comprises 13 residues.

This chain connects TRBV27 to TRBJ2-5, with 14 bases matching TRBD2. CDR1 MNHEY and CDR2 SMNVEV come from the germline V gene (reference sequence). The CDR3 spans 16 residues. J gave up 4 bases and V 6 bases, and 7 bases lay outside the gene matches. The CDR3 bases are TGTGCCAGCAGGCCGACTAGCGGGAGGGCCCTAGAGACCCAGTACTTC. This sequence encodes CASRPTSGRALETQYF.

In its sample, this clone was seen a few times. V and J are TRBV18 and TRBJ2-1; possibly TRBD1 for D (6 bases). The CDR3 has 15 amino acids. V gave up 3 bases and J gave up 5 bases, with 14 bases separating them. CDR1 is KGHSH, CDR2 LQKENI, per germline. The CDR3 bases are TGTGCCAGCTCACCCCAGGGGATAGGCCACAATGAGCAGTTCTTC. Translated: CASSPQGIGHNEQFF.

V is TRBV10-1 and J is TRBJ2-1; TRBD2 agrees at 9 bases. The ends lost 3 bases at V and 1 base at J; junction bases unmatched: 4. Germline V gene sequence: CDR1 WNHNN, CDR2 SYGVQD (reference sequence). The CDR3 is 16 residues long. The CDR3 DNA sequence: TGCGCCAGCAGTGATCTTAGCGGGGGATCCTACAATGAGCAGTTCTTC. It yields the protein CASSDLSGGSYNEQFF.